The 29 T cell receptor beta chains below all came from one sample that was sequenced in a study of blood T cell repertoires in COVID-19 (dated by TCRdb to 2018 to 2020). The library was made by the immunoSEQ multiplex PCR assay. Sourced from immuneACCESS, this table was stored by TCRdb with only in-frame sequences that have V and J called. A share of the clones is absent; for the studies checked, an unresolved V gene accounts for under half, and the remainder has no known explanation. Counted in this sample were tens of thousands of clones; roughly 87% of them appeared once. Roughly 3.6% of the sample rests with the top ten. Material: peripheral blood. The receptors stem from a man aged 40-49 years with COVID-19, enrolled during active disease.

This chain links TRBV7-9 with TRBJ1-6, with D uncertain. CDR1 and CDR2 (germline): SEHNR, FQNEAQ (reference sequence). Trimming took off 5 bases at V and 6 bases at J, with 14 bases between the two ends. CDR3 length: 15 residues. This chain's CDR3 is CASSGAGSVNSPLHF. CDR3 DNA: TGTGCCAGCAGCGGCGCCGGGAGCGTTAATTCACCCCTCCACTTT.

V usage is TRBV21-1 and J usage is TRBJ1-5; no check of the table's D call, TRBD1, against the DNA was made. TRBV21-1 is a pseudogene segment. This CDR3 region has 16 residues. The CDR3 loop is CASSINREFTNQPQHF. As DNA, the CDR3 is TGTGCCAGCAGCATAAACAGGGAATTCACAAATCAGCCCCAGCATTTT.

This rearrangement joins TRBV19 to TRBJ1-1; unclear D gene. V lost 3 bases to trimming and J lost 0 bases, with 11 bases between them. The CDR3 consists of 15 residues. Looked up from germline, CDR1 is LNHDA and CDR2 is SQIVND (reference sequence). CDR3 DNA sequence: TGTGCCAGTAGTATCCTCCCGGGGTTGAACACTGAAGCTTTCTTT. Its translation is CASSILPGLNTEAFF.

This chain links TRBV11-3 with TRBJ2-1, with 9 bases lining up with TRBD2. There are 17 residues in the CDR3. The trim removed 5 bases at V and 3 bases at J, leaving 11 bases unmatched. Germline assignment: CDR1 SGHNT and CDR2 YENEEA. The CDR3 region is CASSPPTKRGDYNEQFF. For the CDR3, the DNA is TGTGCCAGCAGCCCACCCACTAAGCGGGGGGACTACAATGAGCAGTTCTTC.

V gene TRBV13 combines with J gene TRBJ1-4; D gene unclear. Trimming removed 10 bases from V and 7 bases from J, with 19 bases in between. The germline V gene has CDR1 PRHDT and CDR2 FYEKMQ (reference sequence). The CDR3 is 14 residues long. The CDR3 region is CATPSGRSGEKLFF. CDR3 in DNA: TGTGCCACCCCATCCGGAAGGTCAGGTGAAAAACTGTTTTTT. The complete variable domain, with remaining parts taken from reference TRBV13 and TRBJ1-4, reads AAGVIQSPRHLIKEKRETATLKCYPIPRHDTVYWYQQGPGQDPQFLISFYEKMQSDKGSIPDRFSAQQFSDYHSELNMSSLELGDSALYFCATPSGRSGEKLFFGSGTQLSVL.

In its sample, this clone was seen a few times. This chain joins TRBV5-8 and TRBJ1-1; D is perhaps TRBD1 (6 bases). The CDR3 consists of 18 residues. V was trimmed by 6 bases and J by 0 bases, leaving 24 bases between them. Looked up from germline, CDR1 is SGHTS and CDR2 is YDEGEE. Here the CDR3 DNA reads TGTGCCAGCACTTCGGGGGGGAGGGGACAATCTATGAACACTGAAGCTTTCTTT. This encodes CASTSGGRGQSMNTEAFF. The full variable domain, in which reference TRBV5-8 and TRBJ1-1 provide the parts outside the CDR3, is EAGVTQSPTHLIKTRGQQATLRCSPISGHTSVYWYQQALGLGLQFLLWYDEGEERNRGNFPPRFSGRQFPNYSSELNVNALELEDSALYLCASTSGGRGQSMNTEAFFGQGTRLTVV.

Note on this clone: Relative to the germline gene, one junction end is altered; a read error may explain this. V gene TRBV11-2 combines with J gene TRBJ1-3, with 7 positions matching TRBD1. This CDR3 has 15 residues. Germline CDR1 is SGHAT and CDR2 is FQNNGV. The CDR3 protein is CAGSLGQVGGNTIYF. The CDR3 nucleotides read TGCGCCGGCAGCTTAGGACAGGTGGGAGGAAACACCATATATTTT.

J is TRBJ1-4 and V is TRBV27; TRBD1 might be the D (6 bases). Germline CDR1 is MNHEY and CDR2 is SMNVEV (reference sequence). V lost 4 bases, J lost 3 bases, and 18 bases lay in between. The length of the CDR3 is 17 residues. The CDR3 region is CASSSLAGGAPNEKLFF. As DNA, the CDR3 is TGTGCCAGCAGTTCCCTTGCGGGGGGGGCACCTAATGAAAAACTGTTTTTT.

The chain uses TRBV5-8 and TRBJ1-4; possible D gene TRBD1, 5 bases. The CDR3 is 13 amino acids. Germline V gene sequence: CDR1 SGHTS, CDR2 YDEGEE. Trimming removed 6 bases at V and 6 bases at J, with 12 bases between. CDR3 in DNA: TGTGCCAGCAACCTGTGGGGGGATGAAAAACTGTTTTTT. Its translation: CASNLWGDEKLFF.

The CDR3 is CASSLGVASGNTIYF. The DNA for the CDR3 is TGTGCCAGCAGCTTAGGGGTAGCCTCTGGAAACACCATATATTTT. This chain uses TRBV7-8 with TRBJ1-3; no firm D call. The CDR3 is 15 amino acids. Trimming pared 1 base from V and 0 bases from J, leaving 7 bases between. Germline CDR1 is SGHVS and CDR2 is FQNEAQ.

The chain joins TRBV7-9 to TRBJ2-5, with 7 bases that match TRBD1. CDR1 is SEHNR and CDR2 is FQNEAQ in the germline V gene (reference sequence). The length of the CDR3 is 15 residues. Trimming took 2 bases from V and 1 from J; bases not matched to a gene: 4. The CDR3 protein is CASSLRSGGQETQYF. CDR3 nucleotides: TGTGCCAGCAGCTTACGGTCAGGGGGCCAAGAGACCCAGTACTTC.

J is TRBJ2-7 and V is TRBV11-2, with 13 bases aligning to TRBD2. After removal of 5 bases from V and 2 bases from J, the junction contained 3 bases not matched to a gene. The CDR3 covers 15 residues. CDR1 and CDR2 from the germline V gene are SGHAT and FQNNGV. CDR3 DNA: TGTGCCAGCAGCCTAACTAGCGGGAGGGCCTACGAGCAGTACTTC. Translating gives CASSLTSGRAYEQYF.

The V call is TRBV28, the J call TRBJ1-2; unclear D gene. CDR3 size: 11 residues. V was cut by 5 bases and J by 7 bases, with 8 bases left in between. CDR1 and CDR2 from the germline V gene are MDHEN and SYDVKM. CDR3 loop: CASSRALGYTF. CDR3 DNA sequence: TGTGCCAGCAGTCGAGCTCTTGGCTACACCTTC.

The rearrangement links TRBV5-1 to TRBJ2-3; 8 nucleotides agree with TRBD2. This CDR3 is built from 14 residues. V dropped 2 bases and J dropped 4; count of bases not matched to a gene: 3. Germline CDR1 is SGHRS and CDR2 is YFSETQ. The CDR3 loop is CASSFLAGPDTQYF. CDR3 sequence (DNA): TGCGCCAGCAGCTTTTTAGCGGGGCCAGATACGCAGTATTTT.

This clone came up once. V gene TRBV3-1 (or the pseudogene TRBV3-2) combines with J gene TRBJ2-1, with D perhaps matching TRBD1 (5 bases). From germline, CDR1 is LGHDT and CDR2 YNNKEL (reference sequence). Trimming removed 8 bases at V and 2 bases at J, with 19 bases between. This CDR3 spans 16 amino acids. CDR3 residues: CASVPSGGAAYNEQFF. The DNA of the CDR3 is TGTGCCAGCGTCCCCTCGGGTGGGGCCGCCTACAATGAGCAGTTCTTC.

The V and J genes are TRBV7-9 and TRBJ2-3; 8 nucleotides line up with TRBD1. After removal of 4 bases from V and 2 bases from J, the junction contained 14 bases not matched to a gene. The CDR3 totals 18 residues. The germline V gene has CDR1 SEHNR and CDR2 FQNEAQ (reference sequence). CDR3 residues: CASSSNLFRTGSTDTQYF. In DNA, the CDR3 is TGTGCCAGCAGCTCCAATCTCTTCCGGACAGGGTCCACAGATACGCAGTATTTT.

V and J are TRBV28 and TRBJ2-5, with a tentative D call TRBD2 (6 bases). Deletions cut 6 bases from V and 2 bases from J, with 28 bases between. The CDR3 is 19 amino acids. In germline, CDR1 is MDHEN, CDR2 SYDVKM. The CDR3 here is CASSPGVVSTRTTQETQYF. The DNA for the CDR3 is TGTGCCAGCAGCCCGGGGGTGGTGTCGACAAGAACCACACAAGAGACCCAGTACTTC. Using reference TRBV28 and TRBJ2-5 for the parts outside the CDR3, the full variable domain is DVKVTQSSRYLVKRTGEKVFLECVQDMDHENMFWYRQDPGLGLRLIYFSYDVKMKEKGDIPEGYSVSREKKERFSLILESASTNQTSMYLCASSPGVVSTRTTQETQYFGPGTRLLVL.

CDR3 protein: CASSPRTSGSSDTQYF. The CDR3 coding sequence is TGCGCCAGCAGCCCTAGGACTAGCGGGAGTTCAGATACGCAGTATTTT. The chain uses TRBV4-1 and TRBJ2-3, with 13 bases fitting TRBD2. The V and J ends lost 4 bases and 4 bases, in that order; junction bases with no gene match: 5. The CDR3 runs to 16 residues. Germline V gene sequence: CDR1 MGHRA, CDR2 YSYEKL.

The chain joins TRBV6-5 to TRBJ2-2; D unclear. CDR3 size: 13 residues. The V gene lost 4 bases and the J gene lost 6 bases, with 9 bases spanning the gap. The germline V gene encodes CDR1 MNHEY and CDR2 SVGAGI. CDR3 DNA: TGTGCCAGCAGTTCTCAAAGCGCCGGGGAGCTGTTTTTT. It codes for CASSSQSAGELFF.

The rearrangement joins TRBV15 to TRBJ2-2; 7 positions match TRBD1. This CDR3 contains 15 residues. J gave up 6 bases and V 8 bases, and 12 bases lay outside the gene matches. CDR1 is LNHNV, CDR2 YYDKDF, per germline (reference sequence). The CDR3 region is CATGKEGAPAGELFF. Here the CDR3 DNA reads TGTGCCACCGGGAAAGAGGGGGCGCCCGCCGGGGAGCTGTTTTTT.

The CDR3 sequence is CASSIKETQYF. DNA for the CDR3: TGCGCCAGCAGCATCAAAGAGACCCAGTACTTC. J is TRBJ2-5 and V is TRBV5-1; D gene uncertain. Germline V lookup: CDR1 SGHRS, CDR2 YFSETQ. CDR3 size: 11 residues. Trimming removed 4 bases at V and 3 bases at J, with 4 bases between.

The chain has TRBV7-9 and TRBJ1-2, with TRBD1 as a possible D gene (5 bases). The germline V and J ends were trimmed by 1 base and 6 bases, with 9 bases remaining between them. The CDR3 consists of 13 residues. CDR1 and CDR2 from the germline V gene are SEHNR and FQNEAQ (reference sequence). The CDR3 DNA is TGTGCCAGCAGCTTAGTTCGGGGGGATGGCTACACCTTC. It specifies CASSLVRGDGYTF. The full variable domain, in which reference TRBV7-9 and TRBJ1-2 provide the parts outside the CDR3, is DTGVSQNPRHKITKRGQNVTFRCDPISEHNRLYWYRQTLGQGPEFLTYFQNEAQLEKSRLLSDRFSAERPKGSFSTLEIQRTEQGDSAMYLCASSLVRGDGYTFGSGTRLTVV.

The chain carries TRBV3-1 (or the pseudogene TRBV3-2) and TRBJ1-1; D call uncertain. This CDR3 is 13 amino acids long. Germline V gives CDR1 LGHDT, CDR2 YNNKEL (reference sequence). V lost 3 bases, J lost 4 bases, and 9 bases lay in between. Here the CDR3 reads CASSHRGGTEAFF. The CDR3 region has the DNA TGTGCCAGCAGCCACCGGGGAGGCACTGAAGCTTTCTTT.

CDR3 DNA sequence: TGTGCCAGCAGTTACCCCGCCGGGAATAAGTTCTTC. It yields the protein CASSYPAGNKFF. The chain links TRBV6-6 to TRBJ2-1, with a tentative D call TRBD2 (5 bases). Germline V CDR1 and CDR2: MNHNY, SVGAGI (reference sequence). V shed 2 bases and J shed 14 bases, with 13 bases lying between them. CDR3 size: 12 residues.

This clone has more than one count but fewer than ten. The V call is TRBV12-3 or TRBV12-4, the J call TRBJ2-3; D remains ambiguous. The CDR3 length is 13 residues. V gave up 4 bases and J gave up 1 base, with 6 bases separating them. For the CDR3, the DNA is TGTGCCAGCAGTTACTTCCGCACAGATACGCAGTATTTT. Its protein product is CASSYFRTDTQYF.

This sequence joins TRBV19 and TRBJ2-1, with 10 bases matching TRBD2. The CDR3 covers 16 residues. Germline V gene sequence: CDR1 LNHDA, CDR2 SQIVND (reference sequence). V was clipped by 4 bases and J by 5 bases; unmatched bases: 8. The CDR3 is CASSNRASGSNNEQFF. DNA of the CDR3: TGTGCCAGTAGTAACCGAGCTAGCGGGAGCAACAATGAGCAGTTCTTC.

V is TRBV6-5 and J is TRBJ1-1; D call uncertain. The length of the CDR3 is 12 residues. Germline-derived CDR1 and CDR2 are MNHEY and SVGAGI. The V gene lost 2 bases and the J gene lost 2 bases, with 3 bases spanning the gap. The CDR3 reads CASSYLNTEAFF. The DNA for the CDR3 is TGTGCCAGCAGTTACCTCAACACTGAAGCTTTCTTT.

The CDR3, as DNA: TGTGCCAGCAGGGGGGGGACGGGGGAGACCCAGTACTTC. It specifies CASRGGTGETQYF. The genes are TRBV27 and TRBJ2-5, with TRBD2 identical over 7 bases. Trimming took 6 bases from V and 5 from J; bases not matched to a gene: 6. The CDR3 length is 13 residues. Germline values: CDR1 MNHEY, CDR2 SMNVEV (reference sequence).

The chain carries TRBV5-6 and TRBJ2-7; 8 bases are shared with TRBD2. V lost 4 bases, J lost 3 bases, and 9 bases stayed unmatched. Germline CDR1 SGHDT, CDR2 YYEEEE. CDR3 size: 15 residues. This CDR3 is CASSRLAGGLYEQYF. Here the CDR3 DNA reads TGTGCCAGCAGCCGGCTGGCGGGAGGTCTCTACGAGCAGTACTTC.